A selection of T cell receptor beta chains follows, all from one sample in a study of blood T cells in healthy people across ages. TCRdb called the 5' RACE reads again in MiXCR, with one record for every CDR3 protein. This sample has around 870,000 distinct CDR3 sequences, with around 30% found just once. The sequencing input was blood. The receptors were sampled from a woman of 80 years or more in good health. Each CDR3 is given with its conserved first and last residue. A D gene is named only where the DNA matches it firmly. Size is stated for part of the rows, as once, few or many counts, or as a class when the clone is expanded.

many 15 TRBD2 TRBJ2-3 TRBV5-1 TGCGCCAGCAGCTTTTGGGGACTAGAGGGCGATACGCAGTATTTT CASSFWGLEGDTQYF
once 16 NA TRBJ2-4 TRBV7-2 TGTGCCAGCAGCGCCGGGGGACAGCAGACCAAAAACATTCAGTACTTC CASSAGGQQTKNIQYF
few 14 TRBD1 TRBJ1-1 TRBV7-2 TGTGCCAGCAGCTTGAGCGACAGGGCCACTGAAGCTTTCTTT CASSLSDRATEAFF
few 15 TRBD1 TRBJ1-5 TRBV12-3/TRBV12-4 TGTGCCAGCAGCAAGACAGGGGGATGGAATCAGCCCCAGCATTTT CASSKTGGWNQPQHF
many 15 TRBD2 TRBJ2-5 TRBV5-1 TGCGCCAGCAGAGCGGGACTAGCGGAGCAAGAGACCCAGTACTTC CASRAGLAEQETQYF
many 17 TRBD1 TRBJ2-5 TRBV27 TGTGCCAGCAGTTCCTATCAAGACAGGGGTTTTGGTGAGACCCAGTACTTC CASSSYQDRGFGETQYF
many 16 NA TRBJ2-3 TRBV7-2 TGTGCCAGCAGCCGCTTGGGGGACACAATCACAGATACGCAGTATTTT CASSRLGDTITDTQYF
many 15 NA TRBJ2-7 TRBV7-9 TGTGCCAGCAGCTCCCGGAGAGCTGGTTTCTACGAGCAGTACTTC CASSSRRAGFYEQYF
many 15 NA TRBJ1-2 TRBV12-3/TRBV12-4 TGTGCCAGCAGTTTAAGCTCTACTTCAAACTTTCGCTACACCTTC CASSLSSTSNFRYTF
NA 15 TRBD1 TRBJ2-1 TRBV7-9 TGTGCCAGCAGCTTAGTAGGGACAGGGACCTACGAGCAGTTCTTC CASSLVGTGTYEQFF
few 13 NA TRBJ1-2 TRBV30 TGTGCCTGGAGTGTTCAGTTAGCTAGGGGCTACACCTTC CAWSVQLARGYTF
few 14 NA TRBJ2-5 TRBV2 TGTGCCAGCAGTGGCGGGACCCTCCAAGAGACCCAGTACTTC CASSGGTLQETQYF
few 16 TRBD1 TRBJ2-7 TRBV12-3/TRBV12-4 TGTGCCAGCAGTCGACAGGGGGGGGCCTTCTACAATGAGCAGTACTTC CASSRQGGAFYNEQYF
many 14 TRBD1 TRBJ1-5 TRBV5-5 TGTGCCAGCAGCTGGGGGACAGGAGGGCAGCCCCAGCATTTT CASSWGTGGQPQHF
NA 14 TRBD2 TRBJ2-7 TRBV12-3/TRBV12-4 TGTGCCTGCAGCGGGGGACTAGGTTCCTACGAGCAGTACTTC CACSGGLGSYEQYF
NA 15 TRBD1 TRBJ2-7 TRBV7-7 TGTGCTAGCAGCCGGGGACAGGGGAAGACCTACGAGCAGTACTTC CASSRGQGKTYEQYF
many 14 NA TRBJ2-5 TRBV4-3 TGCGCCAGCAGCCAAGAACCGGGGTTCGAGACCCAGTACTTC CASSQEPGFETQYF
many 15 NA TRBJ1-1 TRBV15 TGTGCCACCAATGTGGGGGCTAGAATGAACACTGAAGCTTTCTTT CATNVGARMNTEAFF